This TCR beta chain was retrieved from a study of graft-versus-host responses after intestinal transplantation. The wider study: Induction with anti-thymocyte globulin, then tacrolimus and steroids for 2 to 3 years, was given to all recipients.

Concerning this clone itself: The antigen remains undetermined.

Clones were read by immunoSEQ multiplex PCR, and TCRdb kept only the in-frame ones, dropping some. In the table there are 74,000 or so clones, about nine tenths of which are singletons. The CDR3 has 13 residues. Germline CDR1 and CDR2: GTSNPN and SVGIG (reference sequence). The ends were cut back, 1 base at V and 4 bases at J, with 11 bases in the middle. Study outcomes and limitations: Investigators detected GvH clones in recipient marrow, with some emerging earlier in ileum or blood. Some patients had graft-donor T cell macrochimerism, and their allografts showed high graft-versus-host to host-versus-graft clonal ratios.

V is TRBV30 and J is TRBJ2-7; maybe TRBD2 (6 bases). This TCR came from a human patient who received an intestinal transplant, so some T cells may come from the graft donor. Sequencing was performed on PBMCs, taken 98 days after intestinal transplantation. The CDR3 DNA sequence: TGTGCCTGGAGTGGCAAAGGACTATACGAGCAGTACTTC. It specifies CAWSGKGLYEQYF.